Below are 26 T cell receptor beta chains sequenced from a single sample in a study of breast tumors, draining lymph nodes, adjacent tissues. Each CDR3 protein gets one entry after TCRdb re-called the multiplex PCR reads with MiXCR. The table lists some 14,000 distinct CDR3 sequences, 50% to 70% of them singletons. The sample taken for sequencing was tumor-adjacent breast tissue. The receptors stem from a female donor with breast cancer. Some clones in this sample may be carry-over from other donors' samples.

The chain has TRBV10-3 and TRBJ1-5; D unclear. Deletions cut 4 bases from V and 4 bases from J, with 8 bases between. This CDR3 spans 13 amino acids. Per germline, CDR1 ENHRY and CDR2 SYGVKD. The chain's CDR3 is CAISGAENQPQHF. The CDR3 nucleotides are TGTGCCATCAGTGGGGCAGAAAATCAGCCCCAGCATTTT.

The chain links TRBV25-1 to TRBJ1-1; D possibly corresponds to TRBD1 (5 bases). Germline CDR1 MGHDK, CDR2 SYGVNS. Trimming shortened V by 6 bases and J by 2 bases, and 13 bases separated the two germline ends. CDR3 length: 14 residues. CDR3 DNA sequence: TGTGCCAGCAGGTCTGACAGTTTAAACACTGAAGCTTTCTTT. As protein: CASRSDSLNTEAFF.

By share, this clonotype ranks as medium-sized. The V and J genes are TRBV5-1 and TRBJ2-3, with a weak D call TRBD2 (6 bases). CDR1 SGHRS and CDR2 YFSETQ come from the germline V gene. CDR3 length: 15 residues. The V and J ends lost 9 bases and 4 bases respectively, with 21 bases between them. This CDR3 is CATCGGATVSDTQYF. The CDR3 DNA sequence: TGCGCCACCTGCGGAGGGGCGACGGTATCAGATACGCAGTATTTT.

The sample holds many counts of this clonotype. V is TRBV6-2 or TRBV6-3 and J is TRBJ2-7; 9 bases are shared with TRBD2. The V gene's germline CDR1 is MNHEY and CDR2 SVGEGT. The CDR3 loop spans 11 amino acids. Here the CDR3 reads CASSHAGGPKV. Written as DNA, the CDR3 is TGTGCCAGCAGTCACGCGGGAGGGCCGAAAGTC.

This clonotype was seen a handful of times. The V gene is TRBV20-1, the J gene TRBJ1-4; no firm D call. Trimming shortened V by 6 bases and J by 4 bases, and 15 bases separated the two germline ends. This CDR3 has 14 amino acids. Germline CDR1 and CDR2: DFQATT and SNEGSKA (reference sequence). CDR3 amino acids: CSAQSAGRNEKLFF. For the CDR3, the DNA is TGCAGTGCCCAATCGGCAGGTCGTAATGAAAAACTGTTTTTT.

The chain combines TRBV9 with TRBJ2-1; possible D gene TRBD1, 6 bases. The CDR3 has 14 residues. Germline CDR1 SGDLS, CDR2 YYNGEE. V was cut by 3 bases and J by 0 bases, with 7 bases left in between. The CDR3 protein is CASSARGSYNEQFF. As DNA, the CDR3 is TGTGCCAGCAGCGCCAGGGGCTCCTACAATGAGCAGTTCTTC. Full variable domain (rest looked up from reference TRBV9 and TRBJ2-1): DSGVTQTPKHLITATGQRVTLRCSPRSGDLSVYWYQQSLDQGLQFLIQYYNGEERAKGNILERFSAQQFPDLHSELNLSSLELGDSALYFCASSARGSYNEQFFGPGTRLTVL.

The V gene is TRBV7-9, the J gene TRBJ1-2; 7 nucleotides line up with TRBD1. The CDR3 totals 14 residues. Germline CDR1 and CDR2: SEHNR and FQNEAQ (reference sequence). Trimming took 4 bases from V and 0 from J; bases not matched to a gene: 2. CDR3 protein: CASSSTGSNYGYTF. CDR3 DNA sequence: TGTGCCAGCAGCTCGACAGGGTCTAACTATGGCTACACCTTC.

CDR3 loop: CASSLIPGDGYTF. The DNA for the CDR3 is TGCGCCAGCAGCTTGATACCAGGGGATGGCTACACCTTC. The chain employs TRBV5-1 and TRBJ1-2; tentatively, D is TRBD1 (6 bases). The CDR3 extends over 13 amino acids. Trimming took off 1 base at V and 6 bases at J, with 10 bases between the two ends. Germline assignment: CDR1 SGHRS and CDR2 YFSETQ.

Relative to its sample, this clonotype is medium-sized. J is TRBJ1-5 and V is TRBV6-6; no reliable D call. Per the germline V gene, CDR1 is MNHNY and CDR2 is SVGAGI (reference sequence). CDR3 length: 15 residues. V was clipped by 7 bases and J by 0 bases, with 13 bases between them. The CDR3 reads CASIEGSVSNQPQHF. DNA for the CDR3: TGTGCCAGCATCGAAGGGTCGGTTAGCAATCAGCCCCAGCATTTT.

This clonotype is classed as medium-sized (0.01 to 0.1%). The rearrangement joins TRBV20-1 to TRBJ2-3, with 11 bases fitting TRBD2. Germline trimming cut 0 bases from V and 5 bases from J; bases unmatched to any gene: 13. The CDR3 loop spans 18 amino acids. CDR1 and CDR2 from the germline V gene are DFQATT and SNEGSKA (reference sequence). CDR3 in DNA: TGCAGTGCTAGAGATTGGGTAGCGGGAGGGGGGAAGGGAGATACGCAGTATTTT. It translates to CSARDWVAGGGKGDTQYF.

By sample fraction, this clonotype is medium-sized (0.01 to 0.1%). V and J are TRBV20-1 and TRBJ2-7; D gene uncertain. Trimming shortened V by 1 base and J by 3 bases, and 10 bases separated the two germline ends. The CDR3 is 13 residues long. Germline assignment: CDR1 DFQATT and CDR2 SNEGSKA (reference sequence). This CDR3 reads CSARVGNVYEQYF. The CDR3 region has the DNA TGCAGTGCTAGAGTTGGCAACGTCTACGAGCAGTACTTC.

In its sample, this clonotype was seen many times. A read error may explain this, as a much larger clone is one base away. The CDR3 DNA follows: TGCGTCAGCAGCGGGGGAGGCCCCAACTACGAGCAGTACTTC. Its protein product is CVSSGGGPNYEQYF. The chain links TRBV5-1 to TRBJ2-7; 8 bases fit TRBD2. The CDR3 covers 14 residues. Germline CDR1 SGHRS, CDR2 YFSETQ. The full variable domain, in which reference TRBV5-1 and TRBJ2-7 provide the parts outside the CDR3, is KAGVTQTPRYLIKTRGQQVTLSCSPISGHRSVSWYQQTPGQGLQFLFEYFSETQRNKGNFPGRFSGRQFSNSRSEMNVSTLELGDSALYLCVSSGGGPNYEQYFGPGTRLTVT.

This clonotype was recorded many times. The chain carries TRBV19 and TRBJ1-5; D is undetermined. This CDR3 has 13 amino acids. The germline V and J ends were trimmed by 3 bases and 4 bases, with 7 bases remaining between them. CDR1 is LNHDA and CDR2 is SQIVND in the germline V gene (reference sequence). DNA for the CDR3: TGTGCCAGTAGTATGACGGGGAATCAGCCCCAGCATTTT. Its translation is CASSMTGNQPQHF.

This clonotype was detected once. V usage is TRBV27 and J usage is TRBJ1-6, with D perhaps matching TRBD1 (5 bases). CDR1 and CDR2 (germline): MNHEY, SMNVEV (reference sequence). The CDR3 consists of 14 residues. V was clipped by 6 bases and J by 6 bases, with 12 bases between them. The chain's CDR3 is CASRPRQPNSPLHF. CDR3 DNA: TGTGCCAGCAGACCCCGACAGCCTAATTCACCCCTCCACTTT.

A few counts support this clonotype. This sequence joins TRBV10-2 and TRBJ2-7; D remains ambiguous. Germline CDR1 reads WSHSY; CDR2 reads SAAADI. V was shortened by 8 bases and J by 4 bases, with 6 bases between the two germline ends. The CDR3 has 10 residues. CDR3 nucleotides: TGCGCCAGCCAAGAGTACGAGCAGTACTTC. It yields the protein CASQEYEQYF.

This clonotype appeared once. This chain connects TRBV12-3 or TRBV12-4 to TRBJ1-6; D gene ambiguous. The CDR3 length is 15 residues. V dropped 1 base and J dropped 9 bases, with 13 bases sitting between them. CDR3 protein: CASSLGLMRSSPLHF. In DNA, the CDR3 is TGTGCCAGCAGTTTAGGGCTCATGAGAAGTTCACCCCTCCACTTT.

This chain uses TRBV20-1 with TRBJ2-5; weak D call: TRBD2 (6 bases). Trimming stripped 5 bases from V and 2 bases from J, with 18 bases between. CDR3 length: 15 residues. Germline V lookup: CDR1 DFQATT, CDR2 SNEGSKA (reference sequence). The CDR3 DNA follows: TGCAGTGCTTGGGACTCCCGGAGGACTCAAGAGACCCAGTACTTC. It translates to CSAWDSRRTQETQYF.

This clonotype was recorded many times. CDR3 bases: TGCGCCAGCAGCTTGCATGGACAGGGGGCGTCCTTCCAAGAGACCCAGTACTTC. The encoded protein is CASSLHGQGASFQETQYF. The chain couples TRBV5-1 to TRBJ2-5; 11 bases map to TRBD1. The CDR3 spans 18 residues. Germline CDR1 SGHRS, CDR2 YFSETQ. Trimming took 1 base from V and 1 from J; bases not matched to a gene: 9. Full variable domain (remainder filled in from reference TRBV5-1 and TRBJ2-5): KAGVTQTPRYLIKTRGQQVTLSCSPISGHRSVSWYQQTPGQGLQFLFEYFSETQRNKGNFPGRFSGRQFSNSRSEMNVSTLELGDSALYLCASSLHGQGASFQETQYFGPGTRLLVL.

The chain uses TRBV20-1 and TRBJ1-2, with D tentatively TRBD1 (6 bases). Germline lookup yields CDR1 DFQATT and CDR2 SNEGSKA (reference sequence). V was cut by 5 bases and J by 0 bases, with 10 bases left in between. CDR3 length: 13 amino acids. The CDR3 region has the DNA TGCAGTGCTGGGGGGCTAGCTAACTATGGCTACACCTTC. Encoded protein: CSAGGLANYGYTF.

Relative to its sample, this clonotype is medium-sized. The chain joins TRBV3-1 to TRBJ1-4; D is perhaps TRBD1 (5 bases). V gave up 1 base and J gave up 5 bases, with 11 bases separating them. CDR3 length equals 15 residues. Germline CDR1 LGHDT, CDR2 YNNKEL (reference sequence). DNA for the CDR3: TGTGCCAGCAGCCAAGGGTCGGCAGGGAATGAAAAACTGTTTTTT. Translating gives CASSQGSAGNEKLFF. Based on the CDR3 plus reference TRBV3-1 and TRBJ1-4, the full variable domain is DTAVSQTPKYLVTQMGNDKSIKCEQNLGHDTMYWYKQDSKKFLKIMFSYNNKELIINETVPNRFSPKSPDKAHLNLHINSLELGDSAVYFCASSQGSAGNEKLFFGSGTQLSVL.

The count of this clonotype is one. This chain connects TRBV7-9 to TRBJ1-6; 8 bases are a match to TRBD1. The CDR3 runs to 15 residues. From germline, CDR1 is SEHNR and CDR2 FQNEAQ (reference sequence). V was clipped by 5 bases and J by 8 bases; unmatched bases: 8. The CDR3 sequence: CASSTLTGVDSPLHF. DNA of the CDR3: TGTGCCAGCAGCACCCTGACAGGGGTAGATTCACCCCTCCACTTT. The full variable domain, with the rest looked up from reference TRBV7-9 and TRBJ1-6, is DTGVSQNPRHKITKRGQNVTFRCDPISEHNRLYWYRQTLGQGPEFLTYFQNEAQLEKSRLLSDRFSAERPKGSFSTLEIQRTEQGDSAMYLCASSTLTGVDSPLHFGNGTRLTVT.

The rearrangement joins TRBV11-2 to TRBJ2-3; 7 bases match TRBD2. The trim removed 5 bases at V and 6 bases at J, leaving 2 bases unmatched. This CDR3 contains 12 residues. Germline-derived CDR1 and CDR2 are SGHAT and FQNNGV. CDR3 sequence (DNA): TGTGCCAGCAGCCACGGGGGGGATACGCAGTATTTT. It yields the protein CASSHGGDTQYF.

This clonotype was detected a few times. This chain uses TRBV20-1 with TRBJ2-3, with 13 positions matching TRBD2. This CDR3 is 16 amino acids long. Trimming cost V 0 bases and J 6 bases; bases outside gene matches: 6. CDR1 and CDR2 (germline): DFQATT, SNEGSKA (reference sequence). CDR3 sequence reads: CSARDPGTSGMDTQYF. For the CDR3, the DNA is TGCAGTGCTAGAGATCCGGGGACTAGCGGGATGGATACGCAGTATTTT.

With respect to this clonotype: Just one base apart from a much larger clone, this may be a read error. The rearrangement joins TRBV12-3 or TRBV12-4 to TRBJ2-5; unclear D gene. The CDR3 loop spans 14 amino acids. The CDR3 loop reads CASSFNRGVEAQYF. CDR3 coding DNA: TGTGCCAGCAGTTTCAACCGAGGAGTAGAGGCCCAGTACTTC.

This clonotype was recorded at least ten times. One base away lies a much larger clone, so this may be a sequencing read error. V gene TRBV20-1 combines with J gene TRBJ2-5, with TRBD1 matching over 7 bases. The germline V gene encodes CDR1 DFQATT and CDR2 SNEGSKA (reference sequence). The trim removed 5 bases at V and 7 bases at J, leaving 16 bases unmatched. This CDR3 is built from 15 residues. The CDR3 region has the DNA TGCAGTGCTGAGGATCCCGGGACAGCCCCGGCGACCCAGTACTTC. Encoded protein: CSAEDPGTAPATQYF.

The genes are TRBV10-3 and TRBJ1-2, with TRBD1 matching 7 bases. The germline CDR1 and CDR2 sequences are ENHRY and SYGVKD. CDR3 length: 17 residues. The V segment lost 0 bases and the J segment 4 bases; nucleotides outside the gene matches: 11. Here the CDR3 DNA reads TGTGCCATCAGTGAGTCGCTTCCAGGGGGGAACTTCTATGGCTACACCTTC. Protein: CAISESLPGGNFYGYTF.